This passage covers 8 T cell receptor beta chains from one sample sequenced in a study of T cell changes during pregnancy in multiple sclerosis. Measured with immunoSEQ multiplex PCR; TCRdb has only the in-frame clones, and not every one. The table lists 30,000 to 35,000 clones, roughly 90% of them singletons, with roughly 4.7% in the top ten. The sequencing used CD8+ T cells from peripheral blood mononuclear cells, collected after pregnancy. The receptors shown here come from a female donor with multiple sclerosis, enrolled in a pregnancy study.

The J gene is TRBJ2-7, the V gene TRBV18; a weak D match, TRBD1 (6 bases). Germline V CDR1 and CDR2: KGHSH, LQKENI. V gave up 3 bases and J gave up 5 bases, with 14 bases separating them. This CDR3 is 14 amino acids long. The CDR3 region has the DNA TGTGCCAGCTCACCGGATCCCAGGGGCCACGAGCAGTACTTC. Encoded protein: CASSPDPRGHEQYF.

This CDR3 reads CASSLWGRPSEQYF. CDR3 coding DNA: TGTGCCAGCAGCCTGTGGGGGCGCCCTTCCGAGCAGTACTTC. The chain recombines TRBV14 with TRBJ2-7, with TRBD1 as a possible D gene (6 bases). The CDR3 totals 14 residues. V was shortened by 4 bases and J by 6 bases, with 16 bases between the two germline ends. Per germline, CDR1 SGHDN and CDR2 FVKESK.

The rearrangement uses TRBV15 and TRBJ1-1, with D tentatively TRBD1 (6 bases). The V gene lost 10 bases and the J gene lost 8 bases, with 20 bases spanning the gap. The germline V gene has CDR1 LNHNV and CDR2 YYDKDF (reference sequence). The CDR3 sequence is 13 residues long. The CDR3 loop reads CAIRGGFGLEAFF. CDR3 DNA: TGTGCCATAAGGGGGGGATTCGGATTAGAAGCTTTCTTT.

The chain has TRBV5-1 and TRBJ2-7; a possible D gene is TRBD2 (5 bases). Germline V lookup: CDR1 SGHRS, CDR2 YFSETQ. Trimming pared 0 bases from V and 5 bases from J, leaving 9 bases between. The CDR3 runs to 13 residues. The CDR3 DNA sequence: TGCGCCAGCAGCTTGGCGGAGAGGGACGAGCAGTACTTC. Amino acids: CASSLAERDEQYF.

V gene TRBV6-6 combines with J gene TRBJ1-1; no reliable D call. CDR1 is MNHNY, CDR2 SVGAGI, per germline (reference sequence). V gave up 11 bases and J gave up 0 bases, with 13 bases separating them. The CDR3 extends over 13 amino acids. The CDR3, as DNA: TGTGCCGGTAAGACACCCATGAACACTGAAGCTTTCTTT. Translation: CAGKTPMNTEAFF.

This chain connects TRBV28 to TRBJ1-1; possible D gene TRBD1, 6 bases. Trimming took off 2 bases at V and 0 bases at J, with 13 bases between the two ends. CDR3 length: 16 residues. Germline CDR1 reads MDHEN; CDR2 reads SYDVKM. The chain's CDR3 is CASSLPRGGMNTEAFF. The DNA of the CDR3 is TGTGCCAGCAGTTTACCCCGGGGGGGCATGAACACTGAAGCTTTCTTT.

The chain recombines TRBV5-4 with TRBJ2-3; 9 bases match TRBD2. This CDR3 comprises 12 residues. Germline CDR1 is SGHNT and CDR2 is YYREEE (reference sequence). V was pared by 2 bases and J by 8 bases, with 0 bases of the junction left unmatched. CDR3 in amino acids: CASSFSGGTQYF. CDR3 DNA sequence: TGTGCCAGCAGCTTTAGCGGGGGTACGCAGTATTTT. Variable domain in full (rest from reference TRBV5-4 and TRBJ2-3): ETGVTQSPTHLIKTRGQQVTLRCSSQSGHNTVSWYQQALGQGPQFIFQYYREEENGRGNFPPRFSGLQFPNYSSELNVNALELDDSALYLCASSFSGGTQYFGPGTRLTVL.

The gene calls are TRBV13 and TRBJ2-1; tentatively, D is TRBD1 (5 bases). CDR3 length: 15 amino acids. CDR1 and CDR2 (germline): PRHDT, FYEKMQ (reference sequence). Trimming took 5 bases from V and 1 from J, leaving 12 bases between them. CDR3 sequence (DNA): TGTGCCAGCAGCCCAGACAGAAGATCCTACAATGAGCAGTTCTTC. This gives the protein CASSPDRRSYNEQFF.